This T cell receptor beta chain stems from a study of CD4+ T cells in melanoma. Study-level points and caveats: In melanoma, neoantigen-specific CD4+ T cells reportedly differed in differentiation state. CD8+ T cell, macrophage and B cell function reportedly correlated with neoantigen-specific CD4+ T cells.

The trim removed 5 bases at V and 0 bases at J, leaving 13 bases unmatched. There are 19 residues in the CDR3. Germline CDR1 and CDR2: ENHRY and SYGVKD. As regards this clone: Its antigen is not known.

Using immunoSEQ multiplex PCR, the repertoire was profiled, and TCRdb retains in-frame clones only, with some absent. The sample lists some 10,000 clones, approximately 69% occurring once. This chain connects TRBV10-3 to TRBJ2-4; 10 nucleotides line up with TRBD1. This clonotype was obtained from a human donor with melanoma. Sample: peripheral blood. CDR3: CAISQDRGFSELAKNIQYF. The CDR3 bases are TGTGCCATCAGTCAGGACAGGGGGTTCTCAGAACTAGCCAAAAACATTCAGTACTTC.